The source of this T cell receptor beta chain is a study of response to subunit inactivated influenza vaccine. TCRdb recomputed calls from the RT-PCR reads with MiXCR, one row per CDR3 protein. Of 650,000 to 800,000 distinct CDR3 sequences listed, approximately 15% were seen once; the top ten hold 6.5% to 8.5%. With 2 bases removed from V and 3 bases from J, the gap between germline ends came to 4 bases. Germline lookup yields CDR1 MDHEN and CDR2 SYDVKM. The CDR3 has 12 amino acids. The sample holds many counts of this clonotype. Material: PBMCs from blood, obtained approximately 15 days before vaccination. This sequence originates from a man aged 45-65 years who received an inactivated influenza vaccine. This rearrangement joins TRBV28 to TRBJ1-2; no firm D call. DNA for the CDR3: TGTGCCAGCAGTTTAGCAGACTATGGCTACACCTTC. Translated, it gives CASSLADYGYTF.